The present T cell receptor (beta chain) was sequenced within a study of T cells in Graves' hyperthyroidism and ophthalmopathy (dated by TCRdb to the late 2010s). Regarding the complete study: Peripheral blood was collected at initial diagnosis, before any treatment. TCR V-J signatures able to tell the groups apart were searched for in a discovery cohort of 95 or so patients, of whom roughly 42 had Graves' ophthalmopathy and roughly 58 had stable Graves' hyperthyroidism. An independent validation cohort of under 20 hyperthyroidism patients and 17 patients who later progressed to ophthalmopathy tested prospective prediction of ophthalmopathy. For training and testing, the roughly 93 patients in the discovery cohort were randomly divided in a 7:3 ratio. The study also compared thyroid tissue and blood T-cell repertoires from several Graves' hyperthyroidism patients. Once sampling was done, hyperthyroidism patients were given methimazole at a starting dose of 30 mg daily, whereas ophthalmopathy patients were given high-dose intravenous methylprednisolone. The paper describes TCR Vbeta CDR3 sequencing of about 140 peripheral blood samples, made up of some 42 ophthalmopathy patients, roughly 72 hyperthyroidism patients and 17 progressor patients. What the study reported, not specific to this receptor: Sample size was not statistically predetermined, and investigators were not blinded to group allocation. During validation, the model predicted progression to ophthalmopathy a median of about 5.9 months ahead of onset, with approximately 70% sensitivity and less than 85% specificity. Most expanded thyroid clonotypes (frequency above 0.001) were also detected in blood, suggesting blood repertoires may reflect thyroid immune responses. Ophthalmopathy was separated from stable hyperthyroidism by a 13 V-J signature model, with approximately 89% sensitivity and approximately 81% specificity obtained in cross-validation and 80%/75% obtained in testing.

Turning to this clonotype: What antigen it recognizes has not been identified. Base-call qualities are not available, and no considerably larger clone is one nucleotide away.

The TCR beta CDR3 regions were amplified from the RNA transcripts. A first-round RT-PCR of the TCR CDR3 used the HTBI primer set with the Qiagen OneStep RT-PCR kit. A second multiplex PCR round built the libraries, followed by size selection and purification. Paired-end sequencing of the libraries was performed with 100 bp reads on an Illumina HiSeq2000. In the original analysis: SOAPnuke was used to process the raw data, with reads discarded if the reads contained adapters or uncalled bases, had a mean Phred below 15, or lacked an exact constant-primer or identifier match. High-quality paired reads were merged with COPE v1.2.5, and unique nucleotide sequences were defined as clonotypes. MiTCR v1.1 was used to align clonotypes to the IMGT TRBV, TRBD and TRBJ reference segments. The analysis was restricted to V-J combinations with a frequency above 0.0001, which together covered 99% to 99.2% of the repertoires. A TCS score was defined as the ratio between F50 (clonal expansion) and ExV (chaos), using BLOSUM62-based TCRdist between CDR3 peptides within each V-J. Welch's t-statistics and random forest reduced fewer than 550 V-J features to about 12, which were used in a naive Bayes classifier (R e1071). Starting from the raw public reads, TCRdb applied fastp trimming at Q25, assembled clones with MiXCR and retained in-frame beta chains. All rows with the same CDR3 protein become a single entry with the most common DNA and genes. The V and J calls shown here were made by TCRdb, not taken from the authors' results. Here the sample has a few hundred thousand distinct CDR3 sequences; roughly 13% occur a single time. The ten largest clonotypes hold under 7% of the sample.

The hyperthyroidism patients were between 18 and 65 years old and newly diagnosed, with a disease duration of less than 2 months. Any patient with an uncontrolled infection, another autoimmune disease, pregnancy or lactation was excluded. Diagnoses were established on the basis of clinical symptoms, serum thyroxine and TRAb, thyroid ultrasound, and orbital computed tomography. Blood from progressor patients was drawn when they were first diagnosed with hyperthyroidism, before any ophthalmopathy symptoms appeared. Ficoll-Paque density gradient centrifugation was used to isolate PBMCs from about 10 ml of fresh peripheral blood. Progressor patients were first diagnosed with Graves' hyperthyroidism and then developed ophthalmopathy during follow-up. Total RNA was extracted using Trizol reagent, and RNA quality was assessed on an Agilent 2100 Bioanalyzer. The receptor was derived from a woman in her twenties or thirties with Graves' hyperthyroidism that later progressed to Graves' ophthalmopathy. The sample comprised blood.

The DNA sequence is as follows: TGTGCCAGCAGCTTAGATGTGGGCCAGAACACTGAAGCTTTCTTT. Its coded protein is CASSLDVGQNTEAFF. The chain couples TRBV7-8 to TRBJ1-1; the D gene assignment is ambiguous. Sequences SGHVS (CDR1) and FQNEAQ (CDR2) are obtained from the germline V gene. Its CDR3 holds 15 amino acids, cysteine through phenylalanine. The kept DNA is CDR3 alone, 45 bases in frame from the first base. The germline ends are 10 bases apart after V is trimmed by 1 base and J by 1 base. The reference TRBV7-8 and TRBJ1-1 proteins fill in what lies around the CDR3, so the full variable domain reads GAGVSQSPRYKVAKRGQDVALRCDPISGHVSLFWYQQALGQGPEFLTYFQNEAQLDKSGLPSDRFFAERPEGSVSTLKIQRTQQEDSAVYLCASSLDVGQNTEAFFGQGTRLTVV.